This T cell receptor beta chain is from a study of blood T cell repertoires in COVID-19. Study overall: PBMCs, B-cell-depleted T cells, or T cells were the source of the cDNA or gDNA that made up the material.

Generated by immunoSEQ multiplex PCR, the TCRdb table keeps only in-frame clones and is missing some. The data show about 52,000 clones, roughly nine tenths seen once. This CDR3 comprises 15 residues. Germline V gene sequence: CDR1 SGDLS, CDR2 YYNGEE. Germline trimming cut 3 bases from V and 8 bases from J; bases unmatched to any gene: 7. The sequence was obtained from a man aged 80 or over with active or convalescent COVID-19. The chain links TRBV9 to TRBJ2-1, with 11 positions matching TRBD2. The specimen sequenced was peripheral blood. The CDR3, as DNA: TGTGCCAGCAGCGCCCTAGCGGGGGGTGGGGATGAGCAGTTCTTC. It codes for CASSALAGGGDEQFF.